This TCR beta chain comes out of a study of cytomegalovirus exposure and HLA in healthy donors. For this clone: Antigen: not known.

The PCR employed 60 Vbeta primers together with 13 Jbeta primers. Produced via immunoSEQ multiplex PCR; TCRdb's table is partial and in-frame only. Of 120,000 or so clones in the sample, about four fifths were seen once. Whole-study results and caveats: Cytomegalovirus-associated status was assigned to 150 or so TCR beta chains. Later analysis placed DRB1 highest and HLA-C lowest in TCR association rates, which differed by HLA locus. What a later analysis reportedly showed was that an Asian-associated ancestry cluster had fewer N-insertions than the approximately 670-donor mean.

The sequence derives from a woman in her forties in good health and CMV-seropositive. The material sequenced was PBMCs.

CDR3 amino acids: CASSEFGGDTVYGYTF. CDR3 sequence (DNA): TGTGCCAGCAGTGAATTTGGGGGGGATACTGTCTATGGCTACACCTTC. This chain uses TRBV6-4 with TRBJ1-2; D possibly corresponds to TRBD1 (5 bases). V was clipped by 3 bases and J by 4 bases, with 18 bases between them. CDR3 length: 16 residues. The V gene's germline CDR1 is MRHNA and CDR2 SNTAGT.